These 16 T cell receptor beta chains were sequenced from one sample in a study of T cell responses to AZD1222 COVID-19 vaccine. Clones were read by immunoSEQ multiplex PCR, and TCRdb kept only the in-frame ones, dropping some. The sample carries roughly 51,000 clones, about 86% recorded once. Here the sequenced sample was peripheral blood, taken 28 days after the second AZD1222 dose. All receptors derive from an adult who received the AZD1222 COVID-19 vaccine.

The chain combines TRBV6-5 with TRBJ2-6; D might be TRBD1 (5 bases). Trimming took off 8 bases at V and 4 bases at J, with 9 bases between the two ends. The length of the CDR3 is 13 residues. CDR1 and CDR2 from the germline V gene are MNHEY and SVGAGI. This CDR3 reads CASGATGANVLTF. The DNA of the CDR3 is TGTGCCAGCGGGGCTACCGGGGCCAACGTCCTGACTTTC.

This clone was recorded once. J is TRBJ2-5 and V is TRBV27; 8 positions match TRBD1. CDR3 length: 15 residues. Germline V CDR1 and CDR2: MNHEY, SMNVEV (reference sequence). V dropped 8 bases and J dropped 1; count of bases not matched to a gene: 9. CDR3 loop: CASAPGGRLQETQYF. CDR3 bases: TGTGCCAGCGCCCCAGGGGGCAGACTCCAAGAGACCCAGTACTTC.

The gene calls are TRBV12-3 or TRBV12-4 and TRBJ2-7; D uncertain. The CDR3 spans 13 residues. Between the trimmed V and J ends, which lost 3 bases and 7 bases, there was a span of 13 bases. This CDR3 reads CASSFTSAAEQYF. CDR3 bases: TGTGCCAGCAGTTTTACCTCAGCTGCTGAGCAGTACTTC.

The genes are TRBV19 and TRBJ1-5, with TRBD1 as a possible D gene (5 bases). Trimming took off 7 bases at V and 3 bases at J, with 13 bases between the two ends. Germline values: CDR1 LNHDA, CDR2 SQIVND (reference sequence). The CDR3 runs to 14 residues. The CDR3 region has the DNA TGTGCCAGTACCAAGGGACGGTCCAATCAGCCCCAGCATTTT. Protein sequence: CASTKGRSNQPQHF.

The chain links TRBV7-8 to TRBJ1-4; D is unclear. Germline V CDR1 and CDR2: SGHVS, FQNEAQ. This CDR3 region has 14 residues. Deletions cut 3 bases from V and 4 bases from J, with 9 bases between. CDR3 sequence reads: CASSFKRVNEKLFF. The CDR3 DNA reads as TGTGCCAGCAGCTTTAAAAGGGTTAATGAAAAACTGTTTTTT.

This clone was seen only a few times. The rearrangement links TRBV2 to TRBJ1-2, with D possibly TRBD1 on 6 matching bases. The germline V and J ends were trimmed by 10 bases and 5 bases, with 23 bases remaining between them. Germline V gene sequence: CDR1 SNHLY, CDR2 FYNNEI. The CDR3 is made up of 15 amino acids. In DNA, the CDR3 is TGTGCCACCGGGTTGTTTGTAGGGGGGCTTTATGGCTACACCTTC. This encodes CATGLFVGGLYGYTF.

The chain carries TRBV11-2 and TRBJ2-4; 9 nucleotides align to TRBD2. CDR3 length: 17 residues. Germline lookup yields CDR1 SGHAT and CDR2 FQNNGV. Trimming at V came to 1 base and at J to 2 bases, leaving 6 bases not matched to a gene. This chain's CDR3 is CASSLVGGRASKNIQYF. The DNA of the CDR3 is TGTGCCAGCAGCTTAGTCGGCGGGAGGGCCTCCAAAAACATTCAGTACTTC. Full variable domain (outside the CDR3, taken from reference TRBV11-2 and TRBJ2-4): EAGVAQSPRYKIIEKRQSVAFWCNPISGHATLYWYQQILGQGPKLLIQFQNNGVVDDSQLPKDRFSAERLKGVDSTLKIQPAKLEDSAVYLCASSLVGGRASKNIQYFGAGTRLSVL.

The chain carries TRBV6-4 and TRBJ1-1; D unresolved. The V end was cut by 4 bases, the J end by 0 bases, with 9 bases between. The CDR3 has 14 amino acids. Germline V CDR1 and CDR2: MRHNA, SNTAGT. The CDR3 sequence is CASSGGRLNTEAFF. The CDR3 nucleotides are TGTGCCAGCAGTGGTGGCAGGCTGAACACTGAAGCTTTCTTT.

V is TRBV6-2 or TRBV6-3 and J is TRBJ1-5, with D perhaps matching TRBD1 (5 bases). Germline V gives CDR1 MNHEY, CDR2 SVGEGT. Deletions cut 6 bases from V and 6 bases from J, with 12 bases between. The CDR3 sequence is 13 residues long. The CDR3 here is CASSTWRGQPQHF. The CDR3 nucleotides read TGTGCCAGCAGCACGTGGAGGGGTCAGCCCCAGCATTTT.

J is TRBJ1-2 and V is TRBV28; maybe TRBD1 (5 bases). The ends were cut back, 5 bases at V and 3 bases at J, with 13 bases in the middle. Looked up from germline, CDR1 is MDHEN and CDR2 is SYDVKM. This CDR3 is 14 amino acids long. The CDR3 coding sequence is TGTGCCAGCAGTCCCCGTCGGGGGGACTATGGCTACACCTTC. Translating gives CASSPRRGDYGYTF.

V usage is TRBV24-1 and J usage is TRBJ2-1; D is ambiguous. V was trimmed by 1 base and J by 8 bases, leaving 11 bases between them. This CDR3 has 14 residues. The germline CDR1 and CDR2 sequences are KGHDR and SFDVKD. The CDR3: CATSDFNRADEQFF. The CDR3 coding sequence is TGTGCCACCAGTGATTTTAACCGGGCCGATGAGCAGTTCTTC.

V is TRBV10-3 and J is TRBJ1-3; unclear D gene. The CDR3 is 10 residues long. Trimming removed 10 bases at V and 4 bases at J, with 5 bases between. Per the germline V gene, CDR1 is ENHRY and CDR2 is SYGVKD. For the CDR3, the DNA is TGTGCCACGGGAGGAAACACCATATATTTT. Its protein is CATGGNTIYF.

The V and J genes are TRBV10-3 and TRBJ2-3; 9 bases match TRBD1. Trimming took 7 bases from V and 3 from J; bases not matched to a gene: 8. Germline loops: CDR1 ENHRY, CDR2 SYGVKD. The CDR3 sequence is 15 residues long. The CDR3 is CAITGGGTGTDTQYF. CDR3 sequence (DNA): TGTGCCATCACCGGAGGGGGGACAGGGACAGATACGCAGTATTTT.

The chain employs TRBV6-5 and TRBJ1-5, with D perhaps TRBD1 (6 bases). The V gene lost 7 bases and the J gene lost 6 bases, with 13 bases spanning the gap. The CDR3 runs to 13 residues. The V gene's germline CDR1 is MNHEY and CDR2 SVGAGI. The CDR3 reads CASTRGLGQPQHF. The CDR3 nucleotides read TGTGCCAGCACGCGGGGGCTCGGTCAGCCCCAGCATTTT.

The CDR3 DNA sequence: TGTGCCAGCTCACCCTCACTAGGGCGGGACACTGAAGCTTTCTTT. Its protein product is CASSPSLGRDTEAFF. The chain links TRBV18 to TRBJ1-1, with no clear D. Germline V gene lookup returns CDR1 KGHSH and CDR2 LQKENI. The CDR3 runs to 15 residues. Trimming left V 3 bases short and J 3 bases short, with 14 bases between. The whole variable domain, remainder taken from reference TRBV18 and TRBJ1-1, is NAGVMQNPRHLVRRRGQEARLRCSPMKGHSHVYWYRQLPEEGLKFMVYLQKENIIDESGMPKERFSAEFPKEGPSILRIQQVVRGDSAAYFCASSPSLGRDTEAFFGQGTRLTVV.

The V and J genes are TRBV5-1 and TRBJ2-3; 8 nucleotides align to TRBD2. This CDR3 has 14 amino acids. Germline V gene data show CDR1 as SGHRS and CDR2 as YFSETQ. V dropped 4 bases and J dropped 1; count of bases not matched to a gene: 2. CDR3 bases: TGCGCCAGCAGCGCGGGGGGTGGCACAGATACGCAGTATTTT. This encodes CASSAGGGTDTQYF.